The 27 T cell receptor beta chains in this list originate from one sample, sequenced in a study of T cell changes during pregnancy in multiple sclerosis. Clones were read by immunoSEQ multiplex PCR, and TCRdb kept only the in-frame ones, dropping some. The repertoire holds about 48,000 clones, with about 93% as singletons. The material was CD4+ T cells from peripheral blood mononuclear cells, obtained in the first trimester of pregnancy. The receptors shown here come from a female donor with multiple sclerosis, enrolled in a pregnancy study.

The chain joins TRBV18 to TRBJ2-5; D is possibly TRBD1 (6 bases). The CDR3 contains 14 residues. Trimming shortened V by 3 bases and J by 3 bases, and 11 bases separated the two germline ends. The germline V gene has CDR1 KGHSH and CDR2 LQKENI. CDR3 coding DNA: TGTGCCAGCTCACCGATGGACAGAAAAGAGACCCAGTACTTC. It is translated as CASSPMDRKETQYF. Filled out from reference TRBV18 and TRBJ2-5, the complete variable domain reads NAGVMQNPRHLVRRRGQEARLRCSPMKGHSHVYWYRQLPEEGLKFMVYLQKENIIDESGMPKERFSAEFPKEGPSILRIQQVVRGDSAAYFCASSPMDRKETQYFGPGTRLLVL.

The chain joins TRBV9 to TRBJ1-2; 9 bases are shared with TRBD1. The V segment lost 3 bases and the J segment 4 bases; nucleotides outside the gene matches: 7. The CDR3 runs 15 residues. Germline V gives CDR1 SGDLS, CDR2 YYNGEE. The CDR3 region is CASSDYRGHSYGYTF. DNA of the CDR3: TGTGCCAGCAGCGATTACAGGGGGCACAGCTATGGCTACACCTTC.

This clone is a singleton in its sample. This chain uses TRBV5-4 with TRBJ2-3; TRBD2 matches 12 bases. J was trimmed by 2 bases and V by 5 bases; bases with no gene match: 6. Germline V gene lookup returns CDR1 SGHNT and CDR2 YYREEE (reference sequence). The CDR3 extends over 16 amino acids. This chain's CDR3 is CASSYGLAGNTDTQYF. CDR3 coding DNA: TGTGCCAGCAGTTACGGACTAGCGGGGAACACAGATACGCAGTATTTT.

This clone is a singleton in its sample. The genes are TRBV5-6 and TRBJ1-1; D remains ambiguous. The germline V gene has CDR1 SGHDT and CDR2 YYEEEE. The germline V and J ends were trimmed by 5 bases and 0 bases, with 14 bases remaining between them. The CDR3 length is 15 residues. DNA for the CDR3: TGTGCCAGCAGGGTCTCGGGTCTGGTGAACACTGAAGCTTTCTTT. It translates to CASRVSGLVNTEAFF.

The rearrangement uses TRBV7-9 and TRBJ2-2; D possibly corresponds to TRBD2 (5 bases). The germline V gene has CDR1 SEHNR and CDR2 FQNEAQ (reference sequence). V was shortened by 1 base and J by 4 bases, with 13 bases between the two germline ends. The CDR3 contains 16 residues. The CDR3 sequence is CASSLVVGVSTGELFF. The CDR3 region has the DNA TGTGCCAGCAGCTTAGTAGTCGGGGTTTCCACCGGGGAGCTGTTTTTT.

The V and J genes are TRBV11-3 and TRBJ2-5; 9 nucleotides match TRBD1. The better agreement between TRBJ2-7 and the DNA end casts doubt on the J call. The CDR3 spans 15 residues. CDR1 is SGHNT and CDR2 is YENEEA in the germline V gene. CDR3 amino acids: CASSARTGDSYEQYF. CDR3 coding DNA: TGTGCCAGCAGCGCCCGGACAGGGGACTCCTACGAGCAGTACTTC.

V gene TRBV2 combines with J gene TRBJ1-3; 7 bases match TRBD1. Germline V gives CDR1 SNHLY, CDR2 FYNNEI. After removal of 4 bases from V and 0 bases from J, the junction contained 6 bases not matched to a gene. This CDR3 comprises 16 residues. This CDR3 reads CASSGGQKSSGNTIYF. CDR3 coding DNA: TGTGCCAGCAGTGGGGGACAGAAATCCTCTGGAAACACCATATATTTT.

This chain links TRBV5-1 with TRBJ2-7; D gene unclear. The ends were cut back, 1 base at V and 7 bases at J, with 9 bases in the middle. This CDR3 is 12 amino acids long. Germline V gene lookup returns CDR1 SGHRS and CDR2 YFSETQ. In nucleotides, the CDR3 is TGCGCCAGCAGCTTGAGTCGGGTAGAGCAGTACTTC. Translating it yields CASSLSRVEQYF.

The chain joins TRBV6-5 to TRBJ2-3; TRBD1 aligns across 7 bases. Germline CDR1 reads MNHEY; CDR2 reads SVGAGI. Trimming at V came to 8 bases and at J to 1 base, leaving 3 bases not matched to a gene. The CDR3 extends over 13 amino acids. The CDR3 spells CASHRGRTDTQYF. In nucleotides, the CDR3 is TGTGCCAGCCACAGGGGACGCACAGATACGCAGTATTTT.

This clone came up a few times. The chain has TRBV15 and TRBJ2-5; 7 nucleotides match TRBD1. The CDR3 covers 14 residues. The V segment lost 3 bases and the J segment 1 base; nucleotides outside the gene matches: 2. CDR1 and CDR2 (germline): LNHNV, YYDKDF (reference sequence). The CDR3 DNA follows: TGTGCCACCAGCAGTGAGGGGGCCCAAGAGACCCAGTACTTC. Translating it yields CATSSEGAQETQYF.

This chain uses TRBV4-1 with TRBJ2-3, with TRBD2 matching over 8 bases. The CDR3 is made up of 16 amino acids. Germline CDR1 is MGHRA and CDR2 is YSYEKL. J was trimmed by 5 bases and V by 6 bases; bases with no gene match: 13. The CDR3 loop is CASSKVLTSGGDTQYF. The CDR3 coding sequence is TGCGCCAGCAGTAAAGTATTAACTAGCGGTGGAGATACGCAGTATTTT.

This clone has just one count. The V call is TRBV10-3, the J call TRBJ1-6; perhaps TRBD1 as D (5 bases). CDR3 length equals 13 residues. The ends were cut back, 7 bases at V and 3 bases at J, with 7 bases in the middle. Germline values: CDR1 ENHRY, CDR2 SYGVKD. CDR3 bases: TGTGCCATCACAGGACACTATAATTCACCCCTCCACTTT. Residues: CAITGHYNSPLHF.

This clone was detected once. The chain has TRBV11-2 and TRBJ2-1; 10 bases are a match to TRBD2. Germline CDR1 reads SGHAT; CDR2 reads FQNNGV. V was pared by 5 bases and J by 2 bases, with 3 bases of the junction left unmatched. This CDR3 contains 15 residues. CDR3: CASSTSGGAYNEQFF. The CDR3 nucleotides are TGTGCCAGCAGCACCAGCGGGGGGGCCTACAATGAGCAGTTCTTC.

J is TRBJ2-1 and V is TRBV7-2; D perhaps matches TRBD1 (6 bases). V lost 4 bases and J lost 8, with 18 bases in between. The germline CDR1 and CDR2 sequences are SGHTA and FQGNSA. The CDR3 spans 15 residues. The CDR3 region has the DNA TGTGCCAGCAGCTCTTTCCCTAGGGGGAGCGATGAGCAGTTCTTC. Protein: CASSSFPRGSDEQFF.

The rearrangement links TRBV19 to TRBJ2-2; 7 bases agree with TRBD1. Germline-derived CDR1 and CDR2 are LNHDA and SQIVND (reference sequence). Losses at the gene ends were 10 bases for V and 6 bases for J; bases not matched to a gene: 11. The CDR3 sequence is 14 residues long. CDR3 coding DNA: TGTGCCACCGTTGCGACAGGGCTCCCCGGGGAGCTGTTTTTT. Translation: CATVATGLPGELFF.

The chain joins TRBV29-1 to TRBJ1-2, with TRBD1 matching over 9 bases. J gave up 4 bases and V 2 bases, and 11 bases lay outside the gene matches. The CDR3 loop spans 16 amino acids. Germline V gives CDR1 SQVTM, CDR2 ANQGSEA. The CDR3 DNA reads TGCAGCGTTGAAATGGGGACAGGGAGCTACTCCTATGGCTACACCTTC. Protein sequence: CSVEMGTGSYSYGYTF. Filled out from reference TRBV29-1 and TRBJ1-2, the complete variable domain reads SAVISQKPSRDICQRGTSLTIQCQVDSQVTMMFWYRQQPGQSLTLIATANQGSEATYESGFVIDKFPISRPNLTFSTLTVSNMSPEDSSIYLCSVEMGTGSYSYGYTFGSGTRLTVV.

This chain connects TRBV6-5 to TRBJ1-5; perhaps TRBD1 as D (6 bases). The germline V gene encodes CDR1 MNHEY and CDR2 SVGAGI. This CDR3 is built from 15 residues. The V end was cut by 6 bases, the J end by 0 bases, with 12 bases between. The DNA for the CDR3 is TGTGCCAGCAGACCCGGACAGTATAGCAATCAGCCCCAGCATTTT. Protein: CASRPGQYSNQPQHF.

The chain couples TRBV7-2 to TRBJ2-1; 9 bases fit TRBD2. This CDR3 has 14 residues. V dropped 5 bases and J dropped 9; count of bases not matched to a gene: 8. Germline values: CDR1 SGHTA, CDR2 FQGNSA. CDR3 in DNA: TGTGCCAGCAGCCACCCTGGGACTAGCCGTGAGCAGTTCTTC. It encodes CASSHPGTSREQFF.

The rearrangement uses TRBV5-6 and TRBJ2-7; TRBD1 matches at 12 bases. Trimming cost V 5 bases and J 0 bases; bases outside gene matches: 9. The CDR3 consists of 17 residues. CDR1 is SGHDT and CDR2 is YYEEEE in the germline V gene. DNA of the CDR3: TGTGCCAGCAGTCCCGGGACAGGGGGCCTTGTCTCCTACGAGCAGTACTTC. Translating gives CASSPGTGGLVSYEQYF.

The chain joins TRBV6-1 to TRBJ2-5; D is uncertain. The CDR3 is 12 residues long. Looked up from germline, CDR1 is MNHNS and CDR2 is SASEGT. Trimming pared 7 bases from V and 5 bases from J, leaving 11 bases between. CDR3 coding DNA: TGTGCCAGCAATTCTAATTCGGAGACCCAGTACTTC. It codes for CASNSNSETQYF.

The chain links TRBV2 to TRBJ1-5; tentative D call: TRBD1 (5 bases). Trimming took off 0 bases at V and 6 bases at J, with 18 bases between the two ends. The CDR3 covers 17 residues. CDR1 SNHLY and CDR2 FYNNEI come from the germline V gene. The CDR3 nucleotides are TGTGCCAGCAGTGAAGCGCTTGCCCGGGGCGGGGGTCAGCCCCAGCATTTT. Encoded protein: CASSEALARGGGQPQHF. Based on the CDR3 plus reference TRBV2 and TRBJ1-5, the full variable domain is EPEVTQTPSHQVTQMGQEVILRCVPISNHLYFYWYRQILGQKVEFLVSFYNNEISEKSEIFDDQFSVERPDGSNFTLKIRSTKLEDSAMYFCASSEALARGGGQPQHFGDGTRLSIL.

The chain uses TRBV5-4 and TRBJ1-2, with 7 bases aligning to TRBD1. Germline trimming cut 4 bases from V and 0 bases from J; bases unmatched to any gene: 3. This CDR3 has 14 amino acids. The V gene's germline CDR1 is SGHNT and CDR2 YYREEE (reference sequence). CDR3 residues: CASSRDSTNYGYTF. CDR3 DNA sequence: TGTGCCAGCAGCAGGGACAGCACTAACTATGGCTACACCTTC.

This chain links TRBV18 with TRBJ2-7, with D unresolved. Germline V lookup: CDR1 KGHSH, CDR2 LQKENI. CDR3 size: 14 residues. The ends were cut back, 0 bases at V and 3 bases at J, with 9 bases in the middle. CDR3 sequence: CASSPPSGIYEQYF. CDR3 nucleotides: TGTGCCAGCTCACCACCGTCGGGTATCTACGAGCAGTACTTC.

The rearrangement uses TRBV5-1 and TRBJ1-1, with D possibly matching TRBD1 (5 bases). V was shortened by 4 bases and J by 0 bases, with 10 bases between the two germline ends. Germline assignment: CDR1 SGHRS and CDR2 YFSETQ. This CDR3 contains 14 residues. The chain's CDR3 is CASSTGRLNTEAFF. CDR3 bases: TGCGCCAGCAGCACAGGACGGCTGAACACTGAAGCTTTCTTT.

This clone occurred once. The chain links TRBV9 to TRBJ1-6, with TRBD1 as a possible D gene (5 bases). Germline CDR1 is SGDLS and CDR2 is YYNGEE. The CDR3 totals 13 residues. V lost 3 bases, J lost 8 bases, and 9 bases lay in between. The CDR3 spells CASSAARDSPLHF. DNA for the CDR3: TGTGCCAGCAGCGCGGCCAGGGATTCACCCCTCCACTTT.

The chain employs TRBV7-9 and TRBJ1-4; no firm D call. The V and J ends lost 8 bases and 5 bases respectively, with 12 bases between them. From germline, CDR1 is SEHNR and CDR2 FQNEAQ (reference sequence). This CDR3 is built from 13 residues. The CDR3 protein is CASGRGRNEKLFF. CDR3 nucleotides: TGTGCCAGCGGAAGAGGGAGAAATGAAAAACTGTTTTTT.

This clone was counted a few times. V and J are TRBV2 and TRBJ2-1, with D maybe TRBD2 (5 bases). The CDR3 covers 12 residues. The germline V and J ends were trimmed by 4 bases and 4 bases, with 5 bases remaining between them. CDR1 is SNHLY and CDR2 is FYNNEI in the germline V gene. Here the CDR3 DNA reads TGTGCCAGCAGTGGACTATACAATGAGCAGTTCTTC. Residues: CASSGLYNEQFF. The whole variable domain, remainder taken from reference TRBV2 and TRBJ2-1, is EPEVTQTPSHQVTQMGQEVILRCVPISNHLYFYWYRQILGQKVEFLVSFYNNEISEKSEIFDDQFSVERPDGSNFTLKIRSTKLEDSAMYFCASSGLYNEQFFGPGTRLTVL.